The clone carrying this T cell receptor (beta chain) was counted at least ten times. The CDR3 contains 17 residues. V was clipped by 0 bases and J by 6 bases; unmatched bases: 9. The germline V gene has CDR1 MNHEY and CDR2 SVGAGI. The data are from a study of T-cell reconstitution after alpha-beta-depleted transplantation in children. A library of TCRbeta sequences, prepared with unique molecular identifiers, was generated. MiXCR was run by TCRdb on the PCR reads, yielding one entry per CDR3 protein. The sample carries about 72,000 distinct CDR3 sequences, about 7% recorded once. The sequence was collected from a human donor who donated a stem cell graft to a child with acute lymphoblastic leukemia. This rearrangement joins TRBV6-5 to TRBJ2-2, with 8 positions matching TRBD2. This material consisted of PBMCs from the stem cell graft donor, taken from the stem cell graft. DNA of the CDR3: TGTGCCAGCAGTTACTCGATCGTGGCGGGAGGTGCCGGGGAGCTGTTTTTT. Residues: CASSYSIVAGGAGELFF.